This TCR beta chain was documented in a study of control samples from healthy donors and cancer patients. Sequencing was performed with immunoSEQ multiplex PCR; in TCRdb, only in-frame clones are kept and a portion is missing. This sample has around 180,000 clones, with 85% to 90% found just once. Germline V gene data show CDR1 as SGDLS and CDR2 as YYNGEE. J lost 0 bases, V lost 6 bases, and 8 bases had no gene match. The CDR3 spans 17 residues. The chain has TRBV9 and TRBJ2-2, with 10 bases identical to TRBD1. Specimen: blood. The receptor comes from a woman under 40 in good health. The CDR3 loop reads CASTRWGTGANTGELFF. The DNA of the CDR3 is TGTGCCAGCACCCGATGGGGGACAGGGGCGAACACCGGGGAGCTGTTTTTT. Supplemented by reference TRBV9 and TRBJ2-2, the full variable domain reads DSGVTQTPKHLITATGQRVTLRCSPRSGDLSVYWYQQSLDQGLQFLIQYYNGEERAKGNILERFSAQQFPDLHSELNLSSLELGDSALYFCASTRWGTGANTGELFFGEGSRLTVL.